This paragraph reports one TCR beta chain. Its antigen is unknown. Per-nucleotide qualities are absent, and no much larger clonotype sits a single base away. Peripheral blood CD8+ and CD4+ T cells from healthy donors, Susac syndrome patients and multiple sclerosis patients were profiled using high-throughput TCR beta sequencing. Healthy donors were age- and sex-matched controls. CD8+ TEMRA cells were enriched by FACS, while bulk CD8+ and CD4+ T cells were purified by magnetic negative isolation. Blood was collected in EDTA tubes and processed within 24 hours, with PBMCs isolated through density gradient centrifugation. PBMCs intended for TCR sequencing were frozen in liquid nitrogen and were later thawed in a 37 degrees C water bath. The sorted or isolated CD4+, CD8+ and CD8+ TEMRA cells reached a purity of at least 90%. The data were obtained in a study of CD8 T cells in Susac syndrome (dated by TCRdb to between 2018 and 2020). Regarding the complete study: Whether CD8+ T cell activation and differentiation in Susac syndrome was antigen driven was tested using repertoire sequencing.

Points the paper makes about the study in general: The number of individuals in the TCR sequencing and HLA analysis was acknowledged as relatively small.

The germline V end is reduced by 0 bases and the J end by 7 bases; junction bases left unmatched: 8. Based on the germline V gene, the CDR1 and CDR2 sequences are SGHRS and YFSETQ. CDR3 length: 15 amino acids, cysteine to phenylalanine. Only CDR3 DNA is held: 45 bases, read in frame from base 1. RNA was extracted using the RNeasy kit, and roughly 0.5 to 1 microgram was reverse transcribed with random hexamers. The immunoSEQ multiplex PCR assay, which covers 54 Vbeta and 13 Jbeta segments, was used to amplify TCR beta CDR3 regions. To correct PCR amplification bias, a synthetic template baseline was used for both primer optimization and computational correction. Per the authors' processing: Reads were annotated to V, D and J genes according to IMGT and were analyzed with immunoSEQ Analyzer, with only productive sequences retained. Clonality was computed as one minus Shannon entropy normalized by log2 of the number of productive unique sequences. For each patient and control, public and private clones were evaluated within the 100 most prevalent clones. Clones were defined as Susac-specific if absent from the healthy and MS cohorts, from 1052 published viral clones and from other ImmuneACCESS disease sequences. The public reads were reanalyzed by TCRdb: fastp trimming at Q25, MiXCR alignment, in-frame beta chains only. Each CDR3 protein appears once, grouped with its most common genes and DNA. TCRdb, not the authors, supplied the V and J calls. The sample contains about 110,000 distinct CDR3 sequences, less than 97% of them found a single time. The ten largest make up more than 0.095% of the sample.

Sequencing was performed on CD4+ T cells from PBMCs. This sequence originates from a human donor in good health. The rearranged chain carries TRBV5-1 and TRBJ2-7; 9 middle bases align to TRBD1. The bases are TGCGCCAGCAGCTTGGAACAGGGGGCTGATGAGGAGCAGTACTTC. This codes for CASSLEQGADEEQYF.